This TCR beta chain is from a study of blood T cell repertoires in COVID-19. Sequenced by immunoSEQ multiplex PCR; TCRdb stores in-frame clones only, minus some. The sample yields 65,000 to 75,000 clones, around 80% seen once. Between the trimmed V and J ends, which lost 7 bases and 0 bases, there was a span of 10 bases. Germline V gene lookup returns CDR1 LGHDT and CDR2 YNNKEL (reference sequence). This CDR3 spans 14 amino acids. The sequencing sample was made of peripheral blood. This rearrangement joins TRBV3-1 (or the pseudogene TRBV3-2) to TRBJ2-1, with D perhaps matching TRBD2 (6 bases). This receptor was identified in a woman over 75 with acute or convalescent COVID-19. For the CDR3, the DNA is TGTGCCAGCACCCGGGGGAGCTCCTACAATGAGCAGTTCTTC. Translation: CASTRGSSYNEQFF.